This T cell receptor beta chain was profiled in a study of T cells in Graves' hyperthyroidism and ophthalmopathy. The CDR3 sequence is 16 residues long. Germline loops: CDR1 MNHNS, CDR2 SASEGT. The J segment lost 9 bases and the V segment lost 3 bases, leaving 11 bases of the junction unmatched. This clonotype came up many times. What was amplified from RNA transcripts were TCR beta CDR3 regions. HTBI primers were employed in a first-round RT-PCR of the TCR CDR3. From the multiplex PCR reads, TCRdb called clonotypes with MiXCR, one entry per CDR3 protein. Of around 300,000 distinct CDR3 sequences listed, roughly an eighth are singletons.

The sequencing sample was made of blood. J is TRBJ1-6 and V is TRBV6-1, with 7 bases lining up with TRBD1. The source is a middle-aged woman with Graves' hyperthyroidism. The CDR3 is CASSESGEGAGSPLHF. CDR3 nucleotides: TGTGCCAGCAGTGAGAGCGGAGAGGGGGCTGGTTCACCCCTCCACTTT.